This TCR beta chain was found in a study of OX40 agonist ivuxolimab in advanced cancers. Background on the study: The patients got ivuxolimab, which is an agonistic anti-OX40 (CD134) antibody. Participants, 75% to 85% male, averaged about 59 years of age, ranging from 23 to 79. Ivuxolimab was administered intravenously to patients at 0.01 to 10 mg/kg every 2 weeks.

CDR1 is LNHDA and CDR2 is SQIVND in the germline V gene (reference sequence). The CDR3 loop spans 14 amino acids. Trimming stripped 6 bases from V and 2 bases from J, with 13 bases between. The protocol was immunoSEQ multiplex PCR, while the TCRdb copy is restricted to in-frame clones and leaves out a portion. Among 75,000 to 80,000 clones, around 87% were seen once, and the ten largest hold under 6.5%. The sequenced sample was CD4+ or CD8+ T cells sorted from blood, obtained in a trial of the OX40 agonist ivuxolimab. V usage is TRBV19 and J usage is TRBJ1-2; D may be TRBD1 (5 bases). The receptor comes from an adult with an advanced solid tumor such as melanoma, head and neck, liver or kidney cancer. CDR3 in DNA: TGTGCCAGTAGAAGTGGGGCACAGAACTATGGCTACACCTTC. Its translation: CASRSGAQNYGYTF.